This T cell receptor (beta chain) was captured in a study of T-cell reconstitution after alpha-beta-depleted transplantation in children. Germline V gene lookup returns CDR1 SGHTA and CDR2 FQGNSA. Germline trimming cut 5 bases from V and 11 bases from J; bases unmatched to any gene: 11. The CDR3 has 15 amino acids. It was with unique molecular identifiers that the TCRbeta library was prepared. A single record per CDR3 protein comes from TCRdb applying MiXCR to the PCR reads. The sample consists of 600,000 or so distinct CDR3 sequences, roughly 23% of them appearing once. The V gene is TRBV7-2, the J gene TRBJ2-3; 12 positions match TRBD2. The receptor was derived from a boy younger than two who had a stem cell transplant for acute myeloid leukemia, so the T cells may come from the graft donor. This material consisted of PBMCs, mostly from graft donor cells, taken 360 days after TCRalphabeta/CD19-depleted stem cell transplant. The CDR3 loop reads CASSEASGGAWRQYF. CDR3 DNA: TGTGCCAGCAGCGAAGCTAGCGGGGGGGCCTGGCGGCAGTATTTT.